This is a list of T cell receptor beta chains from one sample in a study of CD4 T cells in relation to SARS-CoV-2 and coronaviruses. Assay used: immunoSEQ multiplex PCR; TCRdb lists only in-frame clones, some missing. The data hold 60,000 or so clones, with roughly 93% observed a single time. Specimen: naive CD4+ T cells from PBMCs. The receptors were sampled from a human donor in good health. CDR3s include the opening cysteine and the closing phenylalanine or tryptophan. A D gene is named only where the DNA matches it firmly. Some rows have no size entry. The others give once, few or many, or a class for an expanded clone.

V: TRBV11-2; D: .; J: TRBJ2-7; size: .; length: 12; DNA: TGTGCCAGCAGCATACTAGAACGCGAGCAGTACTTC; CDR3: CASSILEREQYF
V: TRBV29-1; D: .; J: TRBJ2-7; size: .; length: 14; DNA: TGCAGCGTTGCGGGGAATCCACAAGGCAATGTGCAGTACTTC; CDR3: CSVAGNPQGNVQYF
V: TRBV6-6; D: .; J: TRBJ2-2; size: .; length: 14; DNA: TGTGCCAGCAGGTTACGGGGGGCTGCCGGGGAGCTGTTTTTT; CDR3: CASRLRGAAGELFF
V: TRBV10-2; D: TRBD1; J: TRBJ2-3; size: .; length: 14; DNA: TGCGCCAGCAGTGGACAGGGGACGACAGATACGCAGTATTTT; CDR3: CASSGQGTTDTQYF
V: TRBV2; D: TRBD2; J: TRBJ2-7; size: .; length: 16; DNA: TGTGCCAGCAAAAGGACTAGCGGGAGGACGGCCCACGAGCAGTACTTC; CDR3: CASKRTSGRTAHEQYF
V: TRBV6-2/TRBV6-3; D: .; J: TRBJ2-6; size: .; length: 11; DNA: TGTGCCAGCAGTCCGAACCGGGTGCTGACTTTC; CDR3: CASSPNRVLTF
V: TRBV7-6; D: .; J: TRBJ1-4; size: .; length: 15; DNA: TGTGCCAGCAGCTCAGGGGCGGGACACAATGAAAAACTGTTTTTT; CDR3: CASSSGAGHNEKLFF
V: TRBV3-1/TRBV3-2; D: .; J: TRBJ2-2; size: once; length: 13; DNA: TGTGCCAGCAGCCTCCAAGACACCGGGGAGCTGTTTTTT; CDR3: CASSLQDTGELFF
V: TRBV3-1/TRBV3-2; D: TRBD1; J: TRBJ2-7; size: .; length: 13; DNA: TGTGCCAGCAGCCGGGACAGGGCCTACGAGCAGTACTTC; CDR3: CASSRDRAYEQYF
V: TRBV7-8; D: .; J: TRBJ2-3; size: once; length: 17; DNA: TGTGCCAGCAGCTTAGAGAGGGGGGGAATGGTGTCAGATACGCAGTATTTT; CDR3: CASSLERGGMVSDTQYF
V: TRBV6-5; D: .; J: TRBJ1-6; size: .; length: 15; DNA: TGTGCCACCCTTACAAAAAAAGGGAATAATTCACCCCTCCACTTT; CDR3: CATLTKKGNNSPLHF
V: TRBV4-2; D: TRBD2; J: TRBJ2-1; size: once; length: 21; DNA: TGTGCCAGCAGCCAAGAAAGAGGGGGGGGAGTAGCGGGAGGGTTCTACAATGAGCAGTTCTTC; CDR3: CASSQERGGGVAGGFYNEQFF
V: TRBV6-5; D: TRBD2; J: TRBJ2-4; size: .; length: 15; DNA: TGTGCCAACAGAGGCGGACTAGCGGCGAAAAACATTCAGTACTTC; CDR3: CANRGGLAAKNIQYF
V: TRBV18; D: .; J: TRBJ2-7; size: .; length: 13; DNA: TGTGCCAGCTCACCGAGGATGGGGGACGAGCAGTACTTC; CDR3: CASSPRMGDEQYF
V: TRBV7-8; D: .; J: TRBJ2-5; size: .; length: 14; DNA: TGTGCCAGCGCTAGGGGGGGAGGGCTGGAGACCCAGTACTTC; CDR3: CASARGGGLETQYF
V: TRBV21-1; D: .; J: TRBJ2-1; size: .; length: 14; DNA: TGTGCCAGCAGCAAAGGTCCACAAAGGCGTGAGCAGTTCTTC; CDR3: CASSKGPQRREQFF
V: TRBV28; D: .; J: TRBJ1-6; size: .; length: 12; DNA: TGTGCCAGCAGTTTAGACAGGACGCCCCTCCACTTT; CDR3: CASSLDRTPLHF
V: TRBV11-2; D: .; J: TRBJ1-4; size: .; length: 12; DNA: TGTGCCAGCAGCTCCAGGGTGCGGAAACTGTTTTTT; CDR3: CASSSRVRKLFF
V: TRBV12-1; D: .; J: TRBJ2-1; size: .; length: 16; DNA: TGTGCCAGCAGTTCGCCTCCAGCGGTAAAGGGTTTAGGGCAGTTCTTC; CDR3: CASSSPPAVKGLGQFF
V: TRBV21-1; D: .; J: TRBJ2-1; size: .; length: 14; DNA: TGTGCCAGCAGCAAACGTACAGGCGACAATGAGCAGTTCTTC; CDR3: CASSKRTGDNEQFF
V: TRBV28; D: .; J: TRBJ1-2; size: .; length: 14; DNA: TGTGCCAGCAGTCCACAGGGTCGGAGCTATGGCTACACCTTC; CDR3: CASSPQGRSYGYTF
V: TRBV27; D: .; J: TRBJ1-1; size: .; length: 15; DNA: TGTGCCAGCAGTTCGGGGGCTCTCATGAACACTGAAGCTTTCTTT; CDR3: CASSSGALMNTEAFF
V: TRBV14; D: .; J: TRBJ2-3; size: .; length: 14; DNA: TGTGCCAGCAGCCCCTTTCAGAGAGGAGATACGCAGTATTTT; CDR3: CASSPFQRGDTQYF
V: TRBV3-1/TRBV3-2; D: .; J: TRBJ2-5; size: once; length: 15; DNA: TGTGCCAGCAGCCAAGGTCAGGGGATAAGTGAGACCCAGTACTTC; CDR3: CASSQGQGISETQYF
V: TRBV6-5; D: TRBD2; J: TRBJ2-7; size: .; length: 15; DNA: TGTGCCAGCAACGACGAACGACTAGCGGACTACGAGCAGTACTTC; CDR3: CASNDERLADYEQYF
V: TRBV19; D: TRBD1; J: TRBJ2-3; size: .; length: 15; DNA: TGTGCCAGTACCCCGGGCCCTGGACAGGCAGATACGCAGTATTTT; CDR3: CASTPGPGQADTQYF
V: TRBV28; D: TRBD1; J: TRBJ2-7; size: .; length: 12; DNA: TGTGCCAGCAGTTTGACAGGGCGCGAGCAGTACTTC; CDR3: CASSLTGREQYF
V: TRBV5-1; D: .; J: TRBJ2-7; size: once; length: 14; DNA: TGCGCCAGCAGCTTGGAGGAGCAGGGCTACGAGCAGTACTTC; CDR3: CASSLEEQGYEQYF
V: TRBV19; D: .; J: TRBJ2-3; size: .; length: 14; DNA: TGTGCCAGTAGTATAAACCCTAGCACAGATACGCAGTATTTT; CDR3: CASSINPSTDTQYF
V: TRBV7-9; D: TRBD2; J: TRBJ2-1; size: .; length: 15; DNA: TGTGCCAGCAGCTTGCGGCTAGCGGGGATCAATGAGCAGTTCTTC; CDR3: CASSLRLAGINEQFF
V: TRBV19; D: TRBD1; J: TRBJ2-7; size: .; length: 14; DNA: TGTGCCAGCAAACGGACAGGGCTTTCGGACGAGCAGTACTTC; CDR3: CASKRTGLSDEQYF